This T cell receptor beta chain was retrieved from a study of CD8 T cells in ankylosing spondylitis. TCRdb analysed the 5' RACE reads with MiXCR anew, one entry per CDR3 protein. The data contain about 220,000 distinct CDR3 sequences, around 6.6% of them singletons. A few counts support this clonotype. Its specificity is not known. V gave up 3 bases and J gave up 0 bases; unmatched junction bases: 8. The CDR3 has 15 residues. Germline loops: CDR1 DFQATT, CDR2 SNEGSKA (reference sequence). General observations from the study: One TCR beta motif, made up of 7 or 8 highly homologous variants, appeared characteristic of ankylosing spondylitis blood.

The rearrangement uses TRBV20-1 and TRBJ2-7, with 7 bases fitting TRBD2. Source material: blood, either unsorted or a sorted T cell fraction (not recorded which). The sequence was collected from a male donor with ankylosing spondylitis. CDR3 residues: CSARAMSGVSYEQYF. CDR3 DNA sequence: TGCAGTGCTAGGGCAATGAGCGGGGTCTCCTACGAGCAGTACTTC.